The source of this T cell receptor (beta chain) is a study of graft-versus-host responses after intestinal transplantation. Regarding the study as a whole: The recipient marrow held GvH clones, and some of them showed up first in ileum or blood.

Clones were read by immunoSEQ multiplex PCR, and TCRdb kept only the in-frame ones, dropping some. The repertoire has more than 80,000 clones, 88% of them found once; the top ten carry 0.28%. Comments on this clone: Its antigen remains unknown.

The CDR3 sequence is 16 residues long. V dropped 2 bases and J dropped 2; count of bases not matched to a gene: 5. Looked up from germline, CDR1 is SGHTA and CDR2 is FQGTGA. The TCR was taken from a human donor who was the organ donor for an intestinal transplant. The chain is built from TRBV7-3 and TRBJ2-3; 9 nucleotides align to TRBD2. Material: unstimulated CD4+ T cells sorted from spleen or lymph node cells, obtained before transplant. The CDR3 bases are TGTGCCAGCAGCTTAGGCCTAGCGGGAACCACAGATACGCAGTATTTT. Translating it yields CASSLGLAGTTDTQYF.